This passage covers 32 T cell receptor beta chains from one sample sequenced in a study of blood T cell repertoires in COVID-19. Assay used: immunoSEQ multiplex PCR; TCRdb lists only in-frame clones, some missing. The sample has about 73,000 clones, around 83% seen once. The sequenced material came from peripheral blood. The receptors were sampled from a man aged 45-60 years with active COVID-19.

A few counts support this clone. The chain is built from TRBV10-3 and TRBJ2-3; maybe TRBD2 (6 bases). CDR3 length: 15 amino acids. The V and J ends lost 7 bases and 4 bases respectively, with 18 bases between them. The germline gives CDR1 ENHRY, CDR2 SYGVKD. CDR3 protein: CAITAAGTSSDTQYF. The CDR3 bases are TGTGCCATCACCGCCGCGGGAACGTCTTCAGATACGCAGTATTTT.

The chain is built from TRBV7-2 and TRBJ2-6; D is possibly TRBD2 (7 bases). The germline V gene encodes CDR1 SGHTA and CDR2 FQGNSA. V was trimmed by 3 bases and J by 4 bases, leaving 16 bases between them. This CDR3 comprises 17 residues. CDR3: CASSLSAGGAGANVLTF. The CDR3 DNA follows: TGTGCCAGCAGCTTGTCGGCTGGGGGGGCGGGGGCCAACGTCCTGACTTTC.

The rearrangement joins TRBV10-3 to TRBJ2-3, with 10 bases fitting TRBD2. The CDR3 spans 15 residues. Losses at the gene ends were 6 bases for V and 5 bases for J; bases not matched to a gene: 8. CDR1 ENHRY and CDR2 SYGVKD come from the germline V gene. DNA for the CDR3: TGTGCCATCAGCGAAGCGGGGGGGCATGGAGATACGCAGTATTTT. It specifies CAISEAGGHGDTQYF.

In regard to this clone: One end of the junction does not line up with germline, which may come from a read error. The chain combines TRBV7-7 with TRBJ2-5; no clear D. Per the germline V gene, CDR1 is SSHAT and CDR2 is FNYEAQ (reference sequence). The CDR3 length is 13 residues. The CDR3 loop reads CASSYLQKETQYF. CDR3 bases: TGTGCTAGCAGCTATCTACAGAAAGAGACCCAGTACTTC.

The J gene is TRBJ2-3, the V gene TRBV2, with TRBD2 matching over 7 bases. CDR1 SNHLY and CDR2 FYNNEI come from the germline V gene. The V gene end was trimmed by 10 bases and the J gene end by 15 bases; junction bases not matched to a gene: 13. This CDR3 contains 11 residues. CDR3 nucleotides: TGTGCCACCACGGCTGCGGGAGTGGCATATTTT. This sequence encodes CATTAAGVAYF.

The chain carries TRBV2 and TRBJ2-5; D possibly corresponds to TRBD2 (5 bases). Germline V gene lookup returns CDR1 SNHLY and CDR2 FYNNEI. The CDR3 is 13 residues long. V was shortened by 1 base and J by 3 bases, with 6 bases between the two germline ends. CDR3 loop: CASSEGAEETQYF. The CDR3 region has the DNA TGTGCCAGCAGTGAAGGAGCGGAAGAGACCCAGTACTTC.

The gene calls are TRBV19 and TRBJ1-2; the D is unclear. The V gene lost 3 bases and the J gene lost 10 bases, with 15 bases spanning the gap. Germline CDR1 and CDR2: LNHDA and SQIVND (reference sequence). This CDR3 contains 13 residues. CDR3 DNA sequence: TGTGCCAGTAGTATTATTATGAACCGGGACTACACCTTC. It encodes CASSIIMNRDYTF.

The rearrangement uses TRBV5-5 and TRBJ1-5; the match to TRBD1 covers 10 bases. The CDR3 consists of 15 residues. Germline lookup yields CDR1 SGHKS and CDR2 YYEKEE (reference sequence). The ends lost 5 bases at V and 7 bases at J; junction bases unmatched: 9. CDR3 sequence reads: CASSRGTGADQPQHF. The CDR3 DNA is TGTGCCAGCAGTCGGGGGACAGGGGCGGACCAGCCCCAGCATTTT.

The rearrangement uses TRBV5-5 and TRBJ1-1; possibly TRBD1 for D (6 bases). Looked up from germline, CDR1 is SGHKS and CDR2 is YYEKEE (reference sequence). V gave up 7 bases and J gave up 1 base, with 14 bases separating them. The CDR3 runs 14 residues. CDR3 sequence (DNA): TGTGCCAGCTGCGCGGTAGGGGGGAACACTGAAGCTTTCTTT. It codes for CASCAVGGNTEAFF.

This clone has just one count. J is TRBJ2-7 and V is TRBV6-2 or TRBV6-3, with 9 bases lining up with TRBD1. There are 16 residues in the CDR3. From germline, CDR1 is MNHEY and CDR2 SVGEGT. The trim removed 4 bases at V and 1 base at J, leaving 8 bases unmatched. CDR3 residues: CASSSISGTGSYEQYF. CDR3 coding DNA: TGTGCCAGCAGTTCCATCTCCGGGACAGGGTCCTACGAGCAGTACTTC.

J is TRBJ2-3 and V is TRBV7-3; 8 bases align to TRBD2. The CDR3 sequence is 17 residues long. Germline CDR1 SGHTA, CDR2 FQGTGA. V dropped 3 bases and J dropped 0; count of bases not matched to a gene: 8. CDR3 amino acids: CASSLLSGGGSTDTQYF. CDR3 bases: TGTGCCAGCAGCTTGCTGAGTGGCGGGGGGAGCACAGATACGCAGTATTTT.

This chain links TRBV5-1 with TRBJ2-5; possibly TRBD1 for D (5 bases). Trimming cost V 0 bases and J 7 bases, with 10 bases left between them. The CDR3 is 13 residues long. Germline CDR1 SGHRS, CDR2 YFSETQ. The chain's CDR3 is CASSLEGPGTQYF. The CDR3 DNA sequence: TGCGCCAGCAGCTTGGAGGGGCCGGGGACCCAGTACTTC.

The J gene is TRBJ1-2, the V gene TRBV23-1; the D gene is possibly TRBD1 (6 bases). TRBV23-1 is treated as an ORF (open reading frame) with a function not yet certain. Between the trimmed V and J ends, which lost 2 bases and 3 bases, there was a span of 13 bases. This CDR3 comprises 15 residues. The DNA for the CDR3 is TGCGCCAGCAGTCAAAACCCCAGGGGACACTATGGCTACACCTTC. This codes for CASSQNPRGHYGYTF.

The chain joins TRBV24-1 to TRBJ2-5; 7 bases agree with TRBD1. The germline V gene has CDR1 KGHDR and CDR2 SFDVKD. The CDR3 loop spans 15 amino acids. The J segment lost 1 base and the V segment lost 7 bases, leaving 8 bases of the junction unmatched. CDR3 region: CATSRTTGSQETQYF. The CDR3 bases are TGTGCCACCAGCCGCACGACAGGGTCCCAAGAGACCCAGTACTTC.

This clone was seen a handful of times. The rearrangement links TRBV27 to TRBJ2-3, with D perhaps matching TRBD1 (6 bases). Germline loops: CDR1 MNHEY, CDR2 SMNVEV (reference sequence). V lost 7 bases to trimming and J lost 1 base, with 18 bases between them. The CDR3 length is 16 residues. CDR3 nucleotide sequence: TGTGCCAGCACCGACCGCTGGGGGCGAGGCACAGATACGCAGTATTTT. Protein product: CASTDRWGRGTDTQYF.

The J gene is TRBJ2-7, the V gene TRBV7-2, with a possible D match to TRBD2 (6 bases). Trimming shortened V by 1 base and J by 4 bases, and 14 bases separated the two germline ends. The CDR3 is 15 residues long. The germline CDR1 and CDR2 sequences are SGHTA and FQGNSA. CDR3 protein: CASSLGVRAGYEQYF. The CDR3, as DNA: TGTGCCAGCAGCTTAGGTGTCAGGGCGGGATACGAGCAGTACTTC.

The chain links TRBV19 to TRBJ2-5, with D possibly matching TRBD1 (6 bases). CDR1 and CDR2 (germline): LNHDA, SQIVND (reference sequence). Trimming pared 5 bases from V and 5 bases from J, leaving 9 bases between. CDR3 length: 12 residues. The CDR3 nucleotides are TGTGCCAGTAGTCGACAGGCGGAGACCCAGTACTTC. This gives the protein CASSRQAETQYF.

The chain has TRBV3-1 (or the pseudogene TRBV3-2) and TRBJ1-4; 10 nucleotides match TRBD1. The V gene's germline CDR1 is LGHDT and CDR2 YNNKEL (reference sequence). Unmatched junction bases numbered 4, after V lost 1 base and J lost 8 bases. The CDR3 totals 15 residues. CDR3 residues: CASSQGGTGVEKLFF. CDR3 nucleotides: TGTGCCAGCAGCCAAGGAGGGACAGGGGTAGAAAAACTGTTTTTT.

The chain is built from TRBV12-3 or TRBV12-4 and TRBJ1-5, with a weak D call TRBD1 (6 bases). This CDR3 is 12 amino acids long. Between the trimmed V and J ends, which lost 2 bases and 12 bases, there was a span of 11 bases. The CDR3 region is CASSLRGWDQHF. Written as DNA, the CDR3 is TGTGCCAGCAGTTTAAGGGGGTGGGACCAGCATTTT.

This clone was seen a handful of times. The chain is built from TRBV7-2 and TRBJ2-1; tentative D call: TRBD2 (7 bases). The CDR3 length is 16 residues. The V end lost 1 base, the J end lost 10 bases, and 20 bases lay between the germline ends. CDR1 SGHTA and CDR2 FQGNSA come from the germline V gene. CDR3 sequence reads: CASSLGGASGPLEQFF. CDR3 nucleotides: TGTGCCAGCAGCTTAGGGGGGGCTAGCGGTCCTTTGGAGCAGTTCTTC.

This clone occurred many times. This chain links TRBV2 with TRBJ2-7, with a weak D call TRBD2 (5 bases). The V end lost 7 bases, the J end lost 7 bases, and 20 bases lay between the germline ends. Germline V lookup: CDR1 SNHLY, CDR2 FYNNEI. The length of the CDR3 is 14 residues. CDR3 sequence (DNA): TGTGCCAGCACCTGGGAGTACAGTACGGGGGAGCAGTACTTC. It encodes CASTWEYSTGEQYF.

V gene TRBV9 combines with J gene TRBJ2-3; 13 bases are shared with TRBD2. This CDR3 spans 17 amino acids. The germline V gene encodes CDR1 SGDLS and CDR2 YYNGEE. The trim removed 0 bases at V and 2 bases at J, leaving 3 bases unmatched. The CDR3 DNA is TGTGCCAGCAGCGTAGCCGGGACTAGCGGGGCCACAGATACGCAGTATTTT. Protein sequence: CASSVAGTSGATDTQYF.

This chain joins TRBV6-1 and TRBJ1-1; D is perhaps TRBD1 (5 bases). Trimming shortened V by 3 bases and J by 1 base, and 12 bases separated the two germline ends. Germline lookup yields CDR1 MNHNS and CDR2 SASEGT. There are 15 residues in the CDR3. CDR3 nucleotides: TGTGCCAGCAGTGAGAATGCGGGGGAGAACACTGAAGCTTTCTTT. It yields the protein CASSENAGENTEAFF.

The chain joins TRBV5-1 to TRBJ1-4; 7 positions match TRBD1. This CDR3 spans 16 amino acids. Per the germline V gene, CDR1 is SGHRS and CDR2 is YFSETQ. J gave up 0 bases and V 5 bases, and 7 bases lay outside the gene matches. CDR3 sequence reads: CASSRDRVTTNEKLFF. In DNA form, the CDR3 reads TGCGCCAGCAGTCGCGACAGGGTTACAACTAATGAAAAACTGTTTTTT. The full variable domain, in which reference TRBV5-1 and TRBJ1-4 provide the parts outside the CDR3, is KAGVTQTPRYLIKTRGQQVTLSCSPISGHRSVSWYQQTPGQGLQFLFEYFSETQRNKGNFPGRFSGRQFSNSRSEMNVSTLELGDSALYLCASSRDRVTTNEKLFFGSGTQLSVL.

The CDR3: CASSERRPSTDTQYF. CDR3 DNA sequence: TGTGCCAGCAGTGAGAGGCGCCCTAGCACAGATACGCAGTATTTT. This rearrangement joins TRBV2 to TRBJ2-3; D is ambiguous. This CDR3 contains 15 residues. Germline CDR1 SNHLY, CDR2 FYNNEI. The germline V and J ends were trimmed by 3 bases and 0 bases, with 10 bases remaining between them. The whole variable domain, filled in from reference TRBV2 and TRBJ2-3, reads EPEVTQTPSHQVTQMGQEVILRCVPISNHLYFYWYRQILGQKVEFLVSFYNNEISEKSEIFDDQFSVERPDGSNFTLKIRSTKLEDSAMYFCASSERRPSTDTQYFGPGTRLTVL.

V usage is TRBV28 and J usage is TRBJ1-5; D is ambiguous. The germline V and J ends were trimmed by 8 bases and 2 bases, with 7 bases remaining between them. The length of the CDR3 is 12 residues. The V gene's germline CDR1 is MDHEN and CDR2 SYDVKM. The CDR3 region is CASAEGNQPQHF. The DNA for the CDR3 is TGTGCCAGCGCCGAGGGCAATCAGCCCCAGCATTTT.

DNA for the CDR3: TGTGCCAGCAGTGCTCTCGGCACAGGGGAAAAACTGTTTTTT. It codes for CASSALGTGEKLFF. The rearrangement joins TRBV28 to TRBJ1-4; tentatively, D is TRBD1 (6 bases). V shed 5 bases and J shed 8 bases, with 15 bases lying between them. From germline, CDR1 is MDHEN and CDR2 SYDVKM. This CDR3 spans 14 amino acids.

The rearrangement joins TRBV13 to TRBJ2-2; 9 bases match TRBD2. CDR1 is PRHDT and CDR2 is FYEKMQ in the germline V gene (reference sequence). The CDR3 is 13 residues long. CDR3 in DNA: TGTGTAACTCAGCGGGAGGTTGCCGGGGAGCTGTTTTTT. This sequence encodes CVTQREVAGELFF.

The chain joins TRBV5-1 to TRBJ1-4, with 7 bases fitting TRBD1. Germline V gives CDR1 SGHRS, CDR2 YFSETQ. V was clipped by 4 bases and J by 8 bases; unmatched bases: 8. The CDR3 runs 14 residues. CDR3 residues: CASSPTGLGEKLFF. Here the CDR3 DNA reads TGCGCCAGCAGCCCGACAGGGCTAGGGGAAAAACTGTTTTTT.

The J gene is TRBJ1-2, the V gene TRBV29-1; D gene uncertain. Germline CDR1 is SQVTM and CDR2 is ANQGSEA. The CDR3 is made up of 14 amino acids. V dropped 4 bases and J dropped 2 bases, with 14 bases sitting between them. DNA for the CDR3: TGCAGCGTTGGCGGCGAATATTCGAACTATGGCTACACCTTC. It encodes CSVGGEYSNYGYTF.

This chain connects TRBV6-4 to TRBJ2-1; 14 positions agree with TRBD2. Germline loops: CDR1 MRHNA, CDR2 SNTAGT. Losses at the gene ends were 6 bases for V and 5 bases for J; bases not matched to a gene: 3. This CDR3 is built from 15 residues. Here the CDR3 reads CASRGLAGGDNEQFF. As DNA, the CDR3 is TGTGCCAGCAGAGGACTAGCGGGAGGAGACAATGAGCAGTTCTTC.

The chain links TRBV10-1 to TRBJ2-7; a weak D match, TRBD2 (7 bases). The V and J ends lost 0 bases and 9 bases respectively, with 12 bases between them. Germline V gene sequence: CDR1 WNHNN, CDR2 SYGVQD (reference sequence). The CDR3 runs to 13 residues. The CDR3 sequence is CASSESTRGAQYF. CDR3 nucleotide sequence: TGCGCCAGCAGTGAGTCGACTCGGGGGGCGCAGTACTTC.